The 8 T cell receptor beta chains given below trace back to one sample, sequenced in a study of T cell responses to AZD1222 COVID-19 vaccine. The protocol was immunoSEQ multiplex PCR, while the TCRdb copy is restricted to in-frame clones and leaves out a portion. The sample lists 80,000 or so clones, around 90% occurring once. The sequencing used peripheral blood, collected on day 0 of MenACWY control vaccination. The source of these receptors is an adult in good health.

This clone was picked up one time. The chain joins TRBV3-1 (or the pseudogene TRBV3-2) to TRBJ1-4, with D perhaps matching TRBD1 (5 bases). The CDR3 consists of 17 residues. The V end lost 1 base, the J end lost 0 bases, and 12 bases lay between the germline ends. The germline gives CDR1 LGHDT, CDR2 YNNKEL (reference sequence). This CDR3 reads CASSQVGQGPTNEKLFF. The CDR3 nucleotides are TGTGCCAGCAGCCAAGTGGGCCAGGGACCAACTAATGAAAAACTGTTTTTT.

The chain joins TRBV28 to TRBJ1-1; tentative D call: TRBD1 (6 bases). V lost 7 bases and J lost 1, with 10 bases in between. The germline CDR1 and CDR2 sequences are MDHEN and SYDVKM. The CDR3 sequence is 13 residues long. CDR3 loop: CASTLQGNTEAFF. The CDR3 region has the DNA TGTGCCAGCACCTTACAGGGGAACACTGAAGCTTTCTTT. The full variable domain, in which reference TRBV28 and TRBJ1-1 provide the parts outside the CDR3, is DVKVTQSSRYLVKRTGEKVFLECVQDMDHENMFWYRQDPGLGLRLIYFSYDVKMKEKGDIPEGYSVSREKKERFSLILESASTNQTSMYLCASTLQGNTEAFFGQGTRLTVV.

This chain uses TRBV18 with TRBJ1-1, with D possibly TRBD1 on 5 matching bases. Germline CDR1 reads KGHSH; CDR2 reads LQKENI. CDR3 length equals 13 residues. Trimming took 5 bases from V and 0 from J, leaving 7 bases between them. Written as DNA, the CDR3 is TGTGCCAGCTCAGGGGACTTGAACACTGAAGCTTTCTTT. Protein product: CASSGDLNTEAFF.

The V gene is TRBV6-2 or TRBV6-3, the J gene TRBJ1-2, with D maybe TRBD1 (6 bases). Germline-derived CDR1 and CDR2 are MNHEY and SVGEGT. The CDR3 length is 15 residues. Trimming shortened V by 2 bases and J by 3 bases, and 13 bases separated the two germline ends. CDR3 DNA: TGTGCCAGCAGTTACACCACCGGGGGCTACTATGGCTACACCTTC. This encodes CASSYTTGGYYGYTF.

In its sample, this clone was seen a few times. This rearrangement joins TRBV25-1 to TRBJ1-2, with a possible D match to TRBD1 (5 bases). V was clipped by 2 bases and J by 3 bases, with 13 bases between them. The CDR3 runs 15 residues. Germline V lookup: CDR1 MGHDK, CDR2 SYGVNS. The CDR3 DNA reads TGTGCCAGCAGTGAAGGTAGGACCAGGGACTATGGCTACACCTTC. Translating it yields CASSEGRTRDYGYTF.

V usage is TRBV27 and J usage is TRBJ1-6; 8 positions match TRBD1. CDR1 and CDR2 from the germline V gene are MNHEY and SMNVEV (reference sequence). This CDR3 is 15 amino acids long. V lost 0 bases to trimming and J lost 7 bases; unmatched junction nucleotides: 2. In DNA, the CDR3 is TGTGCCAGCAGTTTATCACGGACAGGGAATTCACCCCTCCACTTT. It translates to CASSLSRTGNSPLHF.

The rearrangement uses TRBV18 and TRBJ2-4; unclear D gene. CDR3 size: 16 residues. V lost 3 bases to trimming and J lost 9 bases, with 21 bases between them. Per the germline V gene, CDR1 is KGHSH and CDR2 is LQKENI. Here the CDR3 reads CASSPRPDGPLAIQYF. DNA of the CDR3: TGTGCCAGCTCACCCCGTCCTGATGGACCCCTCGCCATTCAGTACTTC.

This clone has just a few counts. This rearrangement joins TRBV7-2 to TRBJ1-6; D not certain. The CDR3 is 15 residues long. The germline V gene encodes CDR1 SGHTA and CDR2 FQGNSA. The V end was cut by 8 bases, the J end by 8 bases, with 19 bases between. For the CDR3, the DNA is TGTGCCAGCTGCGCAACCACCGCGGAGGATTCACCCCTCCACTTT. Translating gives CASCATTAEDSPLHF.